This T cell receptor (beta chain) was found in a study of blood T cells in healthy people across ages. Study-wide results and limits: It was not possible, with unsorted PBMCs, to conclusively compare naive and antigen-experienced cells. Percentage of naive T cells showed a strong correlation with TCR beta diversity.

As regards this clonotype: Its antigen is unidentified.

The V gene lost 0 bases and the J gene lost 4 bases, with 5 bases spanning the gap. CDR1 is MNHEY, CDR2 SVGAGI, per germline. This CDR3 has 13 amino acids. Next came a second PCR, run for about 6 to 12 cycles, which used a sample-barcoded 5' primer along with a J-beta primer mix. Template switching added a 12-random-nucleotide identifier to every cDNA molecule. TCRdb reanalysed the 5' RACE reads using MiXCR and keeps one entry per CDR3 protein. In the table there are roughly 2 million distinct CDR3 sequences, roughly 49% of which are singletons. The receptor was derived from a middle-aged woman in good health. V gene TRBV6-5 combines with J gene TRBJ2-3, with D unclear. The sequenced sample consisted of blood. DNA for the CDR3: TGTGCCAGCAGTTACTCGTTCTCAGATACGCAGTATTTT. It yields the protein CASSYSFSDTQYF.